The following is a T cell receptor (beta chain) sequence with its context. Clones were sequenced by immunoSEQ multiplex PCR, and TCRdb holds only the in-frame ones, with some missing. Among some 3,200 clones listed, around 48% were seen once. The germline gives CDR1 LNHDA, CDR2 SQIVND (reference sequence). The V end was cut by 4 bases, the J end by 2 bases, with 10 bases between. This CDR3 has 14 amino acids. The data derive from a study of immune evolution from preneoplasia to lung adenocarcinoma. The sequencing input was FFPE normal lung tissue adjacent to the tumor. The chain carries TRBV19 and TRBJ2-3, with D perhaps TRBD2 (6 bases). The clonotype was recovered from a person aged 45-60 years with lung adenocarcinoma. The CDR3 DNA reads as TGTGCCAGTAGTAAGGGACTTATCACAGATACGCAGTATTTT. It codes for CASSKGLITDTQYF. The entire variable domain, with the rest obtained from reference TRBV19 and TRBJ2-3, is as follows: DGGITQSPKYLFRKEGQNVTLSCEQNLNHDAMYWYRQDPGQGLRLIYYSQIVNDFQKGDIAEGYSVSREKKESFPLTVTSAQKNPTAFYLCASSKGLITDTQYFGPGTRLTVL.